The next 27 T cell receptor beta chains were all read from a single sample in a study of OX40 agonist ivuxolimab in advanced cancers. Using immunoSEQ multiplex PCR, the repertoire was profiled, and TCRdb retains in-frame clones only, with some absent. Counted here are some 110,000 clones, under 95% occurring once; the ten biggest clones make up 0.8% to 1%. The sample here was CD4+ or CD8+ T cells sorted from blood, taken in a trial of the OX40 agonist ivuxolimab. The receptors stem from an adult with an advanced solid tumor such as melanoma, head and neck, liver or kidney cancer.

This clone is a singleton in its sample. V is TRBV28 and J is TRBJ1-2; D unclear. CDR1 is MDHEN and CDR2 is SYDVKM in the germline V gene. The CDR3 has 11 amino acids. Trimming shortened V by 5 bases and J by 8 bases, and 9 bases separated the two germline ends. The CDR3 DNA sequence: TGTGCCAGCAGTCTCGGGCGGGGCTACACCTTC. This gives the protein CASSLGRGYTF.

The DNA for the CDR3 is TGTGCCAGCAGTGACAGGGGAAATGAAAAACTGTTTTTT. Its protein is CASSDRGNEKLFF. The chain couples TRBV25-1 to TRBJ1-4; D might be TRBD1 (6 bases). CDR1 and CDR2 from the germline V gene are MGHDK and SYGVNS. The CDR3 loop spans 13 amino acids. The V end lost 3 bases, the J end lost 5 bases, and 7 bases lay between the germline ends.

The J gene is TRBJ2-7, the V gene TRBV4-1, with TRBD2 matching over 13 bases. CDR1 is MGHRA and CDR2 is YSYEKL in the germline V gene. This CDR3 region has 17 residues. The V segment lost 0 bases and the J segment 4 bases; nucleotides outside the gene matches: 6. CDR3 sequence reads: CASSQDGGLAGDYEQYF. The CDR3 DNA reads TGCGCCAGCAGCCAAGATGGCGGACTAGCGGGAGATTACGAGCAGTACTTC.

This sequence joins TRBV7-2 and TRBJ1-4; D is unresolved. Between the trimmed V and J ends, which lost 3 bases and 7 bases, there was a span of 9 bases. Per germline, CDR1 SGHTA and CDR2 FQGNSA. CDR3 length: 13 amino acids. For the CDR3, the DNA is TGTGCCAGCAGCTTTTCCCCGAGTGAAAAACTGTTTTTT. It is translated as CASSFSPSEKLFF.

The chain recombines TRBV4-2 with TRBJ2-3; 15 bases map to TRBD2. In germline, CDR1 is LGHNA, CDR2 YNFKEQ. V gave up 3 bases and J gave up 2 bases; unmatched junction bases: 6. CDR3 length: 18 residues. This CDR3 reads CASSQGLAGGGITDTQYF. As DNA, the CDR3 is TGTGCCAGCAGCCAGGGACTAGCGGGAGGAGGGATCACAGATACGCAGTATTTT.

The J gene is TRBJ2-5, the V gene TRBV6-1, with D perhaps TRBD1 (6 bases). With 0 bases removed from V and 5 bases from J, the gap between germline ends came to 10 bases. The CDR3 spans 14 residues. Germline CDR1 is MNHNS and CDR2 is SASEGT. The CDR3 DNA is TGTGCCAGCAGTGAAGCGGGGGCGAGGGAGACCCAGTACTTC. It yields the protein CASSEAGARETQYF.

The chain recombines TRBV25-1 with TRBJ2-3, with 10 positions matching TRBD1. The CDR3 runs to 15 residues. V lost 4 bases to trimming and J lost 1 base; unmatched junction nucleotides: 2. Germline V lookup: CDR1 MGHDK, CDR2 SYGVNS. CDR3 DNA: TGTGCCAGCAGTGGGGGGACAGGGGGCACAGATACGCAGTATTTT. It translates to CASSGGTGGTDTQYF.

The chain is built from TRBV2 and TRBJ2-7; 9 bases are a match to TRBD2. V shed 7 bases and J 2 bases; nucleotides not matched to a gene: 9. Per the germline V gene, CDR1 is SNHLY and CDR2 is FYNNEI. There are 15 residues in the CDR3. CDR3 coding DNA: TGTGCCAGCAACCCCGGGACTAGCAGTACCTACGAGCAGTACTTC. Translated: CASNPGTSSTYEQYF.

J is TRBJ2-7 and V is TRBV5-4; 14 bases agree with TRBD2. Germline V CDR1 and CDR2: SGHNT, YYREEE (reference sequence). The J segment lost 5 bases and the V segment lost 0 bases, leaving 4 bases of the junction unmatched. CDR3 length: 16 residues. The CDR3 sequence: CASSLVGTSGSHEQYF. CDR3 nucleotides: TGTGCCAGCAGCTTGGTGGGGACTAGCGGGAGCCACGAGCAGTACTTC.

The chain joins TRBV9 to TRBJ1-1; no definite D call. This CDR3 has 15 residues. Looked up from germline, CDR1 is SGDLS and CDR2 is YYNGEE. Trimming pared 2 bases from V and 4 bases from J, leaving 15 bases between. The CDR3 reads CASSVSARGGTEAFF. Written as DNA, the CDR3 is TGTGCCAGCAGCGTGTCCGCCCGGGGTGGCACTGAAGCTTTCTTT.

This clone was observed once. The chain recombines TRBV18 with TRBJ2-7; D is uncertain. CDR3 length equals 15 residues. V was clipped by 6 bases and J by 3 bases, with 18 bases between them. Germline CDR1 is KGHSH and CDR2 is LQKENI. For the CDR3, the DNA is TGTGCCAGCTCGCCCTTCTCTAGTGAGCTCTACGAGCAGTACTTC. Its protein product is CASSPFSSELYEQYF.

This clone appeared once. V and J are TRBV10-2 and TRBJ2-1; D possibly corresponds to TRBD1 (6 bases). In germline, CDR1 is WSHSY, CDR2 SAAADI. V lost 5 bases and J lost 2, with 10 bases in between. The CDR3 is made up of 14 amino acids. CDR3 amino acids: CASSQDSPYNEQFF. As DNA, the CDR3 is TGCGCCAGCAGTCAGGACAGTCCCTACAATGAGCAGTTCTTC.

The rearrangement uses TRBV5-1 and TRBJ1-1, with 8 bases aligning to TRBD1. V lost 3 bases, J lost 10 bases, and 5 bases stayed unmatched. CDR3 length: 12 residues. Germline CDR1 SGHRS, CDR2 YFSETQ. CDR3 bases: TGCGCCAGCAGCTCCGACAGGGGCCGAGCTTTCTTT. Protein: CASSSDRGRAFF.

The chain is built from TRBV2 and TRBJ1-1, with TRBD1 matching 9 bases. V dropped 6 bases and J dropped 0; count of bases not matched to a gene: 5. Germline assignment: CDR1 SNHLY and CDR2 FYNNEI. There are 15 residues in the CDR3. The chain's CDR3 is CASRAGQGMNTEAFF. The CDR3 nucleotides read TGTGCCAGCAGAGCGGGACAGGGAATGAACACTGAAGCTTTCTTT.

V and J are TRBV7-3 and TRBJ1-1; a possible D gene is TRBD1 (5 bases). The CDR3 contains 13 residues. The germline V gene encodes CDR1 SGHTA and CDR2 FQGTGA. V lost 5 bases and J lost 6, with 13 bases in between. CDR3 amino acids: CASSPRGQAEAFF. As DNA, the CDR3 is TGTGCCAGCAGCCCGAGGGGCCAGGCTGAAGCTTTCTTT.

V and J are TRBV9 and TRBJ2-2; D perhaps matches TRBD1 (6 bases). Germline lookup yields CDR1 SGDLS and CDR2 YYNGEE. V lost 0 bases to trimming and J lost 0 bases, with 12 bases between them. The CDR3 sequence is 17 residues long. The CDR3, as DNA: TGTGCCAGCAGCGTAGAGCGGCAGGGGTCGAACACCGGGGAGCTGTTTTTT. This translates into CASSVERQGSNTGELFF.

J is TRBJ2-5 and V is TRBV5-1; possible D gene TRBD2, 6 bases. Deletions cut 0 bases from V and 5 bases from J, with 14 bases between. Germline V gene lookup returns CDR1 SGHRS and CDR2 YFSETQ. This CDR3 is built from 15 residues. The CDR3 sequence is CASSLAWVRGETQYF. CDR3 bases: TGCGCCAGCAGCTTGGCCTGGGTTCGGGGGGAGACCCAGTACTTC.

Written as DNA, the CDR3 is TGTGCCAGCAGCGGGACCCAGGGGGACGAGCAGTACTTC. Residues: CASSGTQGDEQYF. The chain is built from TRBV7-9 and TRBJ2-7, with 7 positions matching TRBD1. Looked up from germline, CDR1 is SEHNR and CDR2 is FQNEAQ (reference sequence). This CDR3 comprises 13 residues. After removal of 5 bases from V and 5 bases from J, the junction contained 6 bases not matched to a gene.

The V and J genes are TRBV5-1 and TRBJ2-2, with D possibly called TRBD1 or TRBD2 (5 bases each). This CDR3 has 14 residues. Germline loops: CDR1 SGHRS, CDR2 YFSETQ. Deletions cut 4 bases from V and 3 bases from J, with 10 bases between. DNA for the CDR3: TGCGCCAGCAGCACAATGGGGGACACCGGGGAGCTGTTTTTT. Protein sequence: CASSTMGDTGELFF. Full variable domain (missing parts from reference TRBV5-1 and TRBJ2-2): KAGVTQTPRYLIKTRGQQVTLSCSPISGHRSVSWYQQTPGQGLQFLFEYFSETQRNKGNFPGRFSGRQFSNSRSEMNVSTLELGDSALYLCASSTMGDTGELFFGEGSRLTVL.

CDR3 amino acids: CASSAGTGGYEQYF. In nucleotides, the CDR3 is TGTGCCAGCAGCGCAGGGACAGGGGGCTATGAGCAGTACTTC. This chain connects TRBV7-3 to TRBJ2-7, with 12 bases aligning to TRBD1. J gave up 7 bases and V 5 bases, and 6 bases lay outside the gene matches. Per the germline V gene, CDR1 is SGHTA and CDR2 is FQGTGA. There are 14 residues in the CDR3.

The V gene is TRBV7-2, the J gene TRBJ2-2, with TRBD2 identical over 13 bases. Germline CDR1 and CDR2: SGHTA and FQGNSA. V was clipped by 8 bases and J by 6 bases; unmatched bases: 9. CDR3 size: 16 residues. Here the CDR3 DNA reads TGTGCCAGCCCCTCCCCGGGACTAGCGGGATCCGGGGAGCTGTTTTTT. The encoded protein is CASPSPGLAGSGELFF.

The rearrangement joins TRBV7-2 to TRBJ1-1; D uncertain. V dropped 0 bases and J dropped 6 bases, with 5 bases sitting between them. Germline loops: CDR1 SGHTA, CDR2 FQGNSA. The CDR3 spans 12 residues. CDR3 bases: TGTGCCAGCAGCTTAGCCGGACCTGAAGCTTTCTTT. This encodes CASSLAGPEAFF.

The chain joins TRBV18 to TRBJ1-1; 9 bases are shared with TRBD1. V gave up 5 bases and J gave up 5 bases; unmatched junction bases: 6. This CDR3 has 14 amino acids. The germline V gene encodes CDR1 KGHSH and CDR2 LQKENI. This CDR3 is CASSFTGGGTEAFF. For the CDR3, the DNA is TGTGCCAGCTCATTTACAGGGGGCGGGACTGAAGCTTTCTTT.

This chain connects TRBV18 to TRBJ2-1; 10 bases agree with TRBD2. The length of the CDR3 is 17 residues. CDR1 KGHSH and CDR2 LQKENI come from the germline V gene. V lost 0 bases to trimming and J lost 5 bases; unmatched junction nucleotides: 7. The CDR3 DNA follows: TGTGCCAGCTCACCACCTCACCTAGCGGGAGCTCACAATGAGCAGTTCTTC. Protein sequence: CASSPPHLAGAHNEQFF.

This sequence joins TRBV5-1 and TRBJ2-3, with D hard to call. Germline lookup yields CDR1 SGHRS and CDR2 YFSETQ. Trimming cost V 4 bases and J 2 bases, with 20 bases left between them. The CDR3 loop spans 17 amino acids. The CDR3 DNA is TGCGCCAGCAGCCCTTGGGCAGGTTCTAGAATCACAGATACGCAGTATTTT. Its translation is CASSPWAGSRITDTQYF.

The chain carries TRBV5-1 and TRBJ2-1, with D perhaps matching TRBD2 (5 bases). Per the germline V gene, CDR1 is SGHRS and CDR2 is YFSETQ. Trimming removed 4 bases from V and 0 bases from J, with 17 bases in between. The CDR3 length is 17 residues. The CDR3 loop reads CASSSTLDPSSYNEQFF. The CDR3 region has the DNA TGCGCCAGCAGCAGTACACTAGACCCGAGCTCCTACAATGAGCAGTTCTTC.

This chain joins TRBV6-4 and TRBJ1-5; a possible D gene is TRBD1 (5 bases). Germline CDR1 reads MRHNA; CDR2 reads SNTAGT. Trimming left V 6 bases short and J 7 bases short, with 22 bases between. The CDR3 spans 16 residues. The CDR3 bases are TGTGCCAGCAGCGCCTGGCGGGGGGGTTGGGGGCAGCCCCAGCATTTT. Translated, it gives CASSAWRGGWGQPQHF.